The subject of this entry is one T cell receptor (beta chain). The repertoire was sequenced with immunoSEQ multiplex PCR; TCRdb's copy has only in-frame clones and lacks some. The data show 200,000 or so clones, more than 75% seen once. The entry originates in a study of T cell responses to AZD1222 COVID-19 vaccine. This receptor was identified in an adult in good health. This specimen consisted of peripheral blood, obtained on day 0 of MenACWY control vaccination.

The CDR3 region is CASSLRLGGEKLFF. The CDR3 DNA is TGTGCCAGCAGTCTTAGGCTCGGAGGGGAAAAACTGTTTTTT. The gene calls are TRBV6-5 and TRBJ1-4; D gene ambiguous. The CDR3 runs 14 residues. The V gene lost 5 bases and the J gene lost 8 bases, with 15 bases spanning the gap. Germline V gene sequence: CDR1 MNHEY, CDR2 SVGAGI.